The 27 T cell receptor beta chains below come from one sample, sequenced in a study of T cells expressing NK-cell markers. Reanalyzing the 5' RACE reads, TCRdb keeps one entry per CDR3 protein, without DNA. The listing contains about 460,000 distinct CDR3 sequences. Input material: blood T cells: a sorted CD56 or NKG2C T cell subset, CD4+ or CD8+ T cells, or bulk PBMC T cells (not recorded which). The receptors shown here come from a woman between 50 and 59 years old in good health.

The chain combines TRBV20-1 with TRBJ2-1; TCRdb reports TRBD1, a call that lacks DNA to check it against. Germline CDR1 and CDR2: DFQATT and SNEGSKA (reference sequence). This CDR3 region has 14 residues. This CDR3 reads CSASPGGPLYEQFF.

The V call is TRBV5-1, the J call TRBJ2-1; the D gene TCRdb calls, TRBD2, cannot be checked with no DNA. The CDR3 is 20 amino acids. Germline assignment: CDR1 SGHRS and CDR2 YFSETQ. CDR3 in amino acids: CASTFDQRETLFSSYNEQFF.

The chain uses TRBV6-1 and TRBJ1-2; without DNA, the TCRdb call of TRBD1 cannot be checked. This CDR3 is 16 amino acids long. Germline V gene sequence: CDR1 MNHNS, CDR2 SASEGT. CDR3 sequence: CASSEVKGGQGSGYTF.

The V and J genes are TRBV20-1 and TRBJ2-7; TCRdb's D gene call, TRBD2, goes unchecked for lack of DNA. Germline CDR1 and CDR2: DFQATT and SNEGSKA (reference sequence). CDR3 length equals 13 residues. The CDR3 sequence is CSANAGGYYEQYF.

V is TRBV12-3 or TRBV12-4 and J is TRBJ2-2; without DNA, the TCRdb call of TRBD1 cannot be checked. This CDR3 is 14 amino acids long. This CDR3 reads CASSGGLRAGELFF.

The J gene is TRBJ2-2, the V gene TRBV5-1; the D call from TCRdb, TRBD2, cannot be confirmed without DNA. Germline V CDR1 and CDR2: SGHRS, YFSETQ. This CDR3 spans 16 amino acids. CDR3 sequence: CASSLAGFGGNGELFF.

V and J are TRBV29-1 and TRBJ2-1; as DNA is missing, the TRBD1 call by TCRdb cannot be tested. There are 14 residues in the CDR3. The germline gives CDR1 SQVTM, CDR2 ANQGSEA. CDR3 region: CSVEKTGVGGEQFF.

The rearrangement joins TRBV6-5 to TRBJ2-3; TCRdb's D call of TRBD1 is untestable without DNA. CDR1 and CDR2 from the germline V gene are MNHEY and SVGAGI. The CDR3 sequence is 15 residues long. CDR3 sequence reads: CASSYARGIRDTQYF.

The chain has TRBV24-1 and TRBJ2-5; without DNA, the TCRdb call of TRBD1 cannot be checked. CDR3 size: 15 residues. Germline CDR1 is KGHDR and CDR2 is SFDVKD. This CDR3 reads CATSDLVRGWETQYF.

This chain connects TRBV5-1 to TRBJ2-2; TCRdb gives TRBD2 as the D gene, but with no DNA this cannot be confirmed. The germline gives CDR1 SGHRS, CDR2 YFSETQ. The CDR3 sequence is 16 residues long. CDR3 region: CASSRAAGANTGELFF.

This chain uses TRBV29-1 with TRBJ2-1; the D call of TRBD2 rests on TCRdb alone, since no DNA is present to check it. The CDR3 contains 15 residues. Germline values: CDR1 SQVTM, CDR2 ANQGSEA. The CDR3 reads CSVGAGGSSYNEQFF.

V is TRBV4-1 and J is TRBJ2-6. This CDR3 is 17 amino acids long. CDR1 is MGHRA, CDR2 YSYEKL, per germline. This CDR3 reads CASSQARQGSGANVLTF.

V is TRBV10-3 and J is TRBJ2-3; TCRdb lists TRBD1, though no DNA is available to test this call. Germline V gene sequence: CDR1 ENHRY, CDR2 SYGVKD. The CDR3 runs 15 residues. Here the CDR3 reads CATTAGQGATDTQYF.

V gene TRBV4-1 combines with J gene TRBJ2-1; checking the TCRdb D call of TRBD1 is not possible without DNA. Germline V CDR1 and CDR2: MGHRA, YSYEKL. This CDR3 region has 15 residues. This chain's CDR3 is CASSQSGGSYNEQFF.

This chain connects TRBV5-5 to TRBJ1-5; TCRdb reports TRBD1, a call that lacks DNA to check it against. The CDR3 runs to 13 residues. CDR1 is SGHKS, CDR2 YYEKEE, per germline (reference sequence). The CDR3 here is CASSPRPDQPQHF.

J is TRBJ2-1 and V is TRBV5-6. The length of the CDR3 is 15 residues. Per germline, CDR1 SGHDT and CDR2 YYEEEE. The chain's CDR3 is CASSLIRGSYNEQFF.

The chain recombines TRBV4-2 with TRBJ2-5; TCRdb lists TRBD2, though no DNA is available to test this call. This CDR3 is built from 16 residues. Germline V gene data show CDR1 as LGHNA and CDR2 as YNFKEQ. The CDR3 here is CASSQDAGRGKETQYF.

V usage is TRBV19 and J usage is TRBJ2-3; TCRdb gives TRBD1 as the D gene, but with no DNA this cannot be confirmed. Germline-derived CDR1 and CDR2 are LNHDA and SQIVND (reference sequence). The CDR3 length is 15 residues. The CDR3 protein is CASTPSPGHLNTQYF.

The V and J genes are TRBV5-6 and TRBJ2-3; the D call of TRBD1 rests on TCRdb alone, since no DNA is present to check it. The CDR3 runs to 16 residues. The germline CDR1 and CDR2 sequences are SGHDT and YYEEEE. The CDR3 protein is CASSPNTGEWTDTQYF.

The chain carries TRBV12-3 or TRBV12-4 and TRBJ1-4; TCRdb indicates TRBD1, and absent DNA this call remains unverified. This CDR3 has 15 residues. The CDR3 here is CASSPRGVVGEKLFF.

The rearrangement joins TRBV7-8 to TRBJ2-2; TCRdb gives TRBD1 as the D gene, but with no DNA this cannot be confirmed. This CDR3 has 15 amino acids. Germline assignment: CDR1 SGHVS and CDR2 FQNEAQ. The chain's CDR3 is CASSLGGRGAGGLFF.

The chain is built from TRBV18 and TRBJ2-5; without DNA, the TCRdb call of TRBD1 cannot be checked. The CDR3 runs to 15 residues. Germline values: CDR1 KGHSH, CDR2 LQKENI. CDR3 protein: CASSPELGGEETQYF.

The CDR3 region is CASSDQGLATDTQYF. The chain employs TRBV2 and TRBJ2-3; no DNA is available, so the TRBD1 call from TCRdb remains unchecked. Germline V lookup: CDR1 SNHLY, CDR2 FYNNEI. The CDR3 contains 15 residues.

The V and J genes are TRBV29-1 and TRBJ1-2; TCRdb names TRBD1, which stays unverified in the absence of DNA. There are 15 residues in the CDR3. The germline V gene encodes CDR1 SQVTM and CDR2 ANQGSEA. The CDR3: CSVEYRGRGNYGYTF.

The CDR3 loop is CASSLNTNTHSEQFF. The chain is built from TRBV12-3 or TRBV12-4 and TRBJ2-1. The CDR3 totals 15 residues.

The chain links TRBV6-1 to TRBJ1-6; TCRdb names TRBD1, which stays unverified in the absence of DNA. The germline V gene has CDR1 MNHNS and CDR2 SASEGT. The CDR3 consists of 13 residues. CDR3 sequence: CASDPLQGSPLHF.

The rearrangement links TRBV3-1 to TRBJ1-3; the D call from TCRdb, TRBD1, cannot be confirmed without DNA. This CDR3 has 15 residues. Germline V gene lookup returns CDR1 LGHDT and CDR2 YNNKEL (reference sequence). CDR3: CASSPQVHSGNTIYF.